This T cell receptor (beta chain) is drawn from a study of CD8 T cells in Susac syndrome. A quantity of about 0.5 to 1 ug RNA underwent reverse transcription using random hexamers. TCRdb fed the immunoSEQ multiplex PCR reads into MiXCR, producing one record per CDR3 protein. The repertoire holds over 150,000 distinct CDR3 sequences, with nearly 95% as singletons. This CDR3 has 12 residues. V was shortened by 8 bases and J by 8 bases, with 16 bases between the two germline ends. The chain links TRBV12-3 or TRBV12-4 to TRBJ2-7; D is possibly TRBD1 (6 bases). This clonotype originated in a human donor with multiple sclerosis. The sample was CD4+ T cells from PBMCs. The CDR3 DNA reads as TGTGCCAGCGGCTTTATTGACAGGCAGCAGTACTTC. Translation gives CASGFIDRQQYF.